Listed here is a single TCR beta chain. TCRdb reprocessed the 5' RACE reads and reports one entry per CDR3 protein, with no DNA. This sample's clone table lists 350,000 to 400,000 distinct CDR3 sequences. This sample was included in a study of T cells expressing NK-cell markers. Overall study context: It was sorted CD3+CD56-NKG2C+, CD3+CD56+NKG2C- and CD3+CD56+NKG2C+ T cells that provided the TCR beta repertoires. The eight sequenced donors comprised seven who were HCMV-seropositive and one who was seronegative.

The CDR3 totals 14 residues. CDR1 and CDR2 (germline): MNHEY, SVGEGT. The sample taken for sequencing was blood T cells: a sorted CD56 or NKG2C T cell subset, CD4+ or CD8+ T cells, or bulk PBMC T cells (not recorded which). The chain has TRBV6-2 or TRBV6-3 and TRBJ2-5; TCRdb's assignment of TRBD2 cannot be checked, as there is no DNA. The TCR was taken from a woman between 45 and 60 years old in good health. CDR3 region: CASGALAVQETQYF.